The 10 T cell receptor beta chains below come from one sample, sequenced in a study of somatic mutations in cytotoxic T cells in rheumatoid arthritis. Profiled with immunoSEQ multiplex PCR; TCRdb holds only in-frame clones, not every one. This sample has some 25,000 clones; roughly 80% occur once, and the top ten carry roughly 5%. The sample taken for sequencing was CD8+ T cells sorted from blood. These TCRs come from a man aged 45-65 years in good health.

The gene calls are TRBV4-1 and TRBJ2-7; possible D gene TRBD2, 6 bases. CDR1 and CDR2 (germline): MGHRA, YSYEKL. Trimming removed 4 bases from V and 3 bases from J, with 16 bases in between. The CDR3 consists of 15 residues. The CDR3 nucleotides read TGCGCCAGCAGCCCTCGGGGCGGGGCGAACTACGAGCAGTACTTC. Translating gives CASSPRGGANYEQYF.

The gene calls are TRBV4-1 and TRBJ1-4; maybe TRBD1 (5 bases). Germline V gene sequence: CDR1 MGHRA, CDR2 YSYEKL. V was clipped by 9 bases and J by 7 bases, with 12 bases between them. CDR3 length: 12 residues. Here the CDR3 reads CASKGTREKLFF. Written as DNA, the CDR3 is TGCGCCAGTAAGGGGACGCGTGAAAAACTGTTTTTT.

The V call is TRBV7-9, the J call TRBJ2-4; D is perhaps TRBD1 (6 bases). The CDR3 runs 15 residues. Between the trimmed V and J ends, which lost 1 base and 8 bases, there was a span of 15 bases. The germline V gene encodes CDR1 SEHNR and CDR2 FQNEAQ (reference sequence). This CDR3 is CASSLGAGAKDIQYF. DNA of the CDR3: TGTGCCAGCAGCTTAGGGGCAGGGGCTAAGGACATTCAGTACTTC.

This clone was seen a single time. Mismatch with germline at one junction end may stem from a read error. The same CDR3 is also encoded by other DNA sequences in this sample. The chain combines TRBV2 with TRBJ2-7; 10 bases line up with TRBD2. The CDR3 runs to 16 residues. In germline, CDR1 is SNHLY, CDR2 FYNNEI. CDR3 DNA: TGTGCCAGCAAGGCTAGCGGGAGATCCAAATTCTACGAGCAATACTTC. Amino acids: CASKASGRSKFYEQYF.

The chain joins TRBV4-1 to TRBJ1-5; 9 bases are shared with TRBD1. Trimming removed 1 base from V and 4 bases from J; junction bases left unmatched: 8. CDR3 length: 17 residues. CDR1 and CDR2 (germline): MGHRA, YSYEKL. CDR3 residues: CASSQGGGTGLNQPQHF. The CDR3, as DNA: TGCGCCAGCAGCCAAGGCGGGGGGACAGGGCTTAATCAGCCCCAGCATTTT.

This clone was seen more than once but under ten times. V gene TRBV29-1 combines with J gene TRBJ2-2, with unresolved D. The CDR3 extends over 11 amino acids. V shed 8 bases and J shed 7 bases, with 11 bases lying between them. Germline CDR1 and CDR2: SQVTM and ANQGSEA. The CDR3: CSTYYFGELFF. CDR3 DNA: TGCAGCACCTATTACTTCGGGGAGCTGTTTTTT.

The rearrangement joins TRBV11-2 to TRBJ2-7; D might be TRBD2 (6 bases). The CDR3 has 15 amino acids. Looked up from germline, CDR1 is SGHAT and CDR2 is FQNNGV. V lost 0 bases and J 5 bases, leaving 14 bases between the germline ends. The CDR3 sequence: CASSLDARGLNEQYF. The CDR3 nucleotides read TGTGCCAGCAGCTTAGATGCGAGGGGACTCAACGAGCAGTACTTC.

The rearrangement joins TRBV4-1 to TRBJ1-1; 7 bases fit TRBD1. V trimming: 4 bases; J trimming: 4 bases; junction bases outside the gene matches: 9. CDR3 length: 15 amino acids. Per germline, CDR1 MGHRA and CDR2 YSYEKL. The DNA of the CDR3 is TGCGCCAGCAGCCTGGGCAGACAGGGAGTCACTGAAGCTTTCTTT. Residues: CASSLGRQGVTEAFF.

The V call is TRBV6-1, the J call TRBJ1-1; weak D call: TRBD1 (6 bases). Trimming left V 1 base short and J 0 bases short, with 9 bases between. CDR1 MNHNS and CDR2 SASEGT come from the germline V gene. CDR3 length equals 15 residues. The DNA for the CDR3 is TGTGCCAGCAGTGAAGGTGGGGGGCTGAACACTGAAGCTTTCTTT. This encodes CASSEGGGLNTEAFF.

The chain employs TRBV11-2 and TRBJ2-7; 14 nucleotides align to TRBD2. V lost 5 bases and J lost 12; bases outside the gene matches: 12. The CDR3 totals 15 residues. Germline values: CDR1 SGHAT, CDR2 FQNNGV. CDR3 DNA: TGTGCCAGCAGCCCACAGGGACTAGCGGGAGCAGGGCCGTACTTC. This encodes CASSPQGLAGAGPYF. The full variable domain, completed using reference TRBV11-2 and TRBJ2-7, is EAGVAQSPRYKIIEKRQSVAFWCNPISGHATLYWYQQILGQGPKLLIQFQNNGVVDDSQLPKDRFSAERLKGVDSTLKIQPAKLEDSAVYLCASSPQGLAGAGPYFGPGTRLTVT.